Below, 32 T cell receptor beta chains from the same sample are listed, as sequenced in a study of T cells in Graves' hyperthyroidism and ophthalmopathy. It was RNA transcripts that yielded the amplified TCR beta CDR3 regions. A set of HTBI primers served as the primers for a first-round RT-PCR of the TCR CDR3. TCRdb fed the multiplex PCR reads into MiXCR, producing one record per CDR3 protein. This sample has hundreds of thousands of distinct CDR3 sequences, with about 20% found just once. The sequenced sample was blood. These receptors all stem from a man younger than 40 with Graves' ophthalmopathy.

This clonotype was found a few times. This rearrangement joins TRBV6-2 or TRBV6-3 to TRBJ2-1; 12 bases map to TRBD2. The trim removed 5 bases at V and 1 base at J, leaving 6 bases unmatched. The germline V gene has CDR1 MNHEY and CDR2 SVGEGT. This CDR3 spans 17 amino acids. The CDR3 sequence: CASSLAGGPGSYNEQFF. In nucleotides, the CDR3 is TGTGCCAGCAGTCTAGCGGGAGGGCCGGGGTCCTACAATGAGCAGTTCTTC.

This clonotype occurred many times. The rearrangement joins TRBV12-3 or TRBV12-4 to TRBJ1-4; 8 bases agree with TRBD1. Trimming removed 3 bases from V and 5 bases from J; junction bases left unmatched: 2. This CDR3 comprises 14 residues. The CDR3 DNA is TGTGCCAGCAGTTTTACAGGGGGAAATGAAAAACTGTTTTTT. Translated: CASSFTGGNEKLFF.

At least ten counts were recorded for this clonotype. For the CDR3, the DNA is TGTGCCAGCAGCTTAGGACAGACGCGTGAAAAACTGTTTTTT. It yields the protein CASSLGQTREKLFF. This sequence joins TRBV7-2 and TRBJ1-4; tentatively, D is TRBD1 (5 bases). The CDR3 is 14 amino acids. V gave up 1 base and J gave up 7 bases, with 10 bases separating them. In germline, CDR1 is SGHTA, CDR2 FQGNSA.

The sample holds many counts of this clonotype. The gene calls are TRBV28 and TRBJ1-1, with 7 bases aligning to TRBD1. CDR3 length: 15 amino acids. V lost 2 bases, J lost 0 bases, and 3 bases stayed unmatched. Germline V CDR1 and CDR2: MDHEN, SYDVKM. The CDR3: CASSLPGQMNTEAFF. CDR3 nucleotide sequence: TGTGCCAGCAGTTTACCGGGACAGATGAACACTGAAGCTTTCTTT.

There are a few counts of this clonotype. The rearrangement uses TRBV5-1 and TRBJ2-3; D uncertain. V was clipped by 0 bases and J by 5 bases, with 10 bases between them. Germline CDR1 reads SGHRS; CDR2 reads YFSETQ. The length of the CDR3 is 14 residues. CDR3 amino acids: CASSLGSFGDTQYF. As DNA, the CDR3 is TGCGCCAGCAGCTTGGGCAGTTTTGGAGATACGCAGTATTTT.

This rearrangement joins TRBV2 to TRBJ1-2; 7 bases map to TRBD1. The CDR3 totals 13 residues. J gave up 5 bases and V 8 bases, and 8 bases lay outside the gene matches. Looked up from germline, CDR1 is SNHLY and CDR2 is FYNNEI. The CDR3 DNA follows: TGTGCCAGCGGTCCGGGACAGTCTTATGGCTACACCTTC. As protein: CASGPGQSYGYTF.

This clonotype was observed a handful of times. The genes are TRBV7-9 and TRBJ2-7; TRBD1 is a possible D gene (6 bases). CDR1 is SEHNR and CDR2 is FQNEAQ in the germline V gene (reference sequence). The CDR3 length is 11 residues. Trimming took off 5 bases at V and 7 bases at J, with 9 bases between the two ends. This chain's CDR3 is CASSRDREQYF. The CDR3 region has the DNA TGTGCCAGCAGCCGAGACAGGGAGCAGTACTTC.

The CDR3 region is CAIARTRGTDTQYF. Here the CDR3 DNA reads TGTGCCATCGCGAGGACTAGGGGGACAGATACGCAGTATTTT. The chain is built from TRBV6-1 and TRBJ2-3; the D gene is possibly TRBD2 (7 bases). This CDR3 comprises 14 residues. CDR1 is MNHNS, CDR2 SASEGT, per germline. The V end was cut by 10 bases, the J end by 3 bases, with 17 bases between.

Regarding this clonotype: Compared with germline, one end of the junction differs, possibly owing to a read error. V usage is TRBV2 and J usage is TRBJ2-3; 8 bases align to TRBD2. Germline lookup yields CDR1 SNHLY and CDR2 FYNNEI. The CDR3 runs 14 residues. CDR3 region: CASSGLATTDAQYF. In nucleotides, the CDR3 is TGTGCCAGCAGTGGACTAGCGACGACAGATGCGCAGTATTTT.

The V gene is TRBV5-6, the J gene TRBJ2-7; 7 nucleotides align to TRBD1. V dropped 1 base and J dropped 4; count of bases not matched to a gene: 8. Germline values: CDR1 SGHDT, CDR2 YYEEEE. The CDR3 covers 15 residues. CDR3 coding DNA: TGTGCCAGCAGCTTGACAGAACAGGGGAATTACGAGCAGTACTTC. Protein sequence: CASSLTEQGNYEQYF.

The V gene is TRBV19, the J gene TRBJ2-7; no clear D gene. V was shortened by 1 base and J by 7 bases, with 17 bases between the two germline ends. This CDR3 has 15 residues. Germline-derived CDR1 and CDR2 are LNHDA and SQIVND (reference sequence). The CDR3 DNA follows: TGTGCCAGTAGTATAGTCCCTACCGAATACCGGGAGCAGTACTTC. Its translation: CASSIVPTEYREQYF.

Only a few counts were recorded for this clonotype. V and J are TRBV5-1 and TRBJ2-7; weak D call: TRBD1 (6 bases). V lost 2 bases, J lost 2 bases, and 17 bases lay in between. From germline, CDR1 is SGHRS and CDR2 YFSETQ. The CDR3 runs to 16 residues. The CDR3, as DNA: TGCGCCAGCAGCTTAGAATTAGGGACAACTACCTACGAGCAGTACTTC. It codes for CASSLELGTTTYEQYF.

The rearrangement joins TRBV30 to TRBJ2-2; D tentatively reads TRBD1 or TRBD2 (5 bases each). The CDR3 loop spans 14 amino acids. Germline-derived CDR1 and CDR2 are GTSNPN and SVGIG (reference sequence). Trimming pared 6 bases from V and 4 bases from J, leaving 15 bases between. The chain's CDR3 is CACQGDSGTGELFF. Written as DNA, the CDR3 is TGTGCCTGTCAGGGAGATTCGGGCACCGGGGAGCTGTTTTTT.

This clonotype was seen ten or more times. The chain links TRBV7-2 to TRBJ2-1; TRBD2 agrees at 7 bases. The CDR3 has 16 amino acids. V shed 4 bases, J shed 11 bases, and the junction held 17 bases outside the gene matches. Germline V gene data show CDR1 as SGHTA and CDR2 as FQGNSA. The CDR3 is CASSSETSTRTMKQFF. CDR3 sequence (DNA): TGTGCCAGCAGCTCCGAGACTAGCACGCGTACAATGAAGCAGTTCTTC.

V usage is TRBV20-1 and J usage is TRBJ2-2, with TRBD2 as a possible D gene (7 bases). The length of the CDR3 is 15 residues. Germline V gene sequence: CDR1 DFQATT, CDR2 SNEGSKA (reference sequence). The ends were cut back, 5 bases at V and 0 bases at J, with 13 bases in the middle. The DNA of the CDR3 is TGCAGTGCTCAGAGGGGGGGTCCGAACACCGGGGAGCTGTTTTTT. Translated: CSAQRGGPNTGELFF.

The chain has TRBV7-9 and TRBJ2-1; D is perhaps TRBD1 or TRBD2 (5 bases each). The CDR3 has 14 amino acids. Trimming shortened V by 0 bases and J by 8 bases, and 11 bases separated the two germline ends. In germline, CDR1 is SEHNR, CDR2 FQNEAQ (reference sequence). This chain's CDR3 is CASSLAQRGDEQFF. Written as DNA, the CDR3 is TGTGCCAGCAGCTTAGCGCAGAGAGGGGATGAGCAGTTCTTC. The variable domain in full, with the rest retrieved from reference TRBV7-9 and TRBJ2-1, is DTGVSQNPRHKITKRGQNVTFRCDPISEHNRLYWYRQTLGQGPEFLTYFQNEAQLEKSRLLSDRFSAERPKGSFSTLEIQRTEQGDSAMYLCASSLAQRGDEQFFGPGTRLTVL.

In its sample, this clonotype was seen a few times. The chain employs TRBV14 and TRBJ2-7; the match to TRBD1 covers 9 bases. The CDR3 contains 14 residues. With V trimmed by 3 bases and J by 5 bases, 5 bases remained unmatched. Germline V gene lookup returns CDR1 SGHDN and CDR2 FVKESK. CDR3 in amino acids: CASSHPGQGDEQYF. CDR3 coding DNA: TGTGCCAGCAGCCACCCGGGACAGGGTGACGAGCAGTACTTC.

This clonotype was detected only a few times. The CDR3 DNA reads TGCAGTGCTAGAGGCCTCCCCCGTGGGAGGGCGAGGGCCGACGGGGAGCTGTTTTTT. Residues: CSARGLPRGRARADGELFF. The chain uses TRBV20-1 and TRBJ2-2, with 7 positions matching TRBD2. This CDR3 has 19 amino acids. Germline V gene sequence: CDR1 DFQATT, CDR2 SNEGSKA (reference sequence). Trimming took 1 base from V and 7 from J; bases not matched to a gene: 21.

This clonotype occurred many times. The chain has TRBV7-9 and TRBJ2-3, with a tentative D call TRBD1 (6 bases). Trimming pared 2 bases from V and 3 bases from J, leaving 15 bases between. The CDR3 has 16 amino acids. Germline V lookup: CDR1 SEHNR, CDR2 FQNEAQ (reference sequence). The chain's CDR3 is CASSLIIDRLTDTQYF. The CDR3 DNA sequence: TGTGCCAGCAGCTTAATCATTGACAGGCTAACAGATACGCAGTATTTT.

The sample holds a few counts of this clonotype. The CDR3 sequence: CASSQDLSGRNTDTQYF. CDR3 DNA sequence: TGTGCCAGCAGCCAAGATCTTAGCGGGAGGAACACAGATACGCAGTATTTT. This chain links TRBV14 with TRBJ2-3; 10 positions match TRBD2. The CDR3 has 17 residues. CDR1 SGHDN and CDR2 FVKESK come from the germline V gene. J lost 2 bases, V lost 0 bases, and 5 bases had no gene match.

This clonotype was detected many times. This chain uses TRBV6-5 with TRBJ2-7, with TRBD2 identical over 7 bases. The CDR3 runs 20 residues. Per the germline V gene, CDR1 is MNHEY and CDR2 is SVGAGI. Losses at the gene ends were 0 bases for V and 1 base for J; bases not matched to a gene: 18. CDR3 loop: CASSYSAGALSGTLSYEQYF. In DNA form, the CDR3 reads TGTGCCAGCAGTTACTCGGCCGGAGCACTGAGCGGGACCCTATCCTACGAGCAGTACTTC.

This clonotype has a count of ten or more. CDR3 amino acids: CASRARWGMNTEAFF. CDR3 DNA sequence: TGTGCCAGCAGGGCAAGGTGGGGTATGAACACTGAAGCTTTCTTT. The chain is built from TRBV11-2 and TRBJ1-1; D uncertain. V lost 6 bases and J lost 0, with 14 bases in between. Germline CDR1 reads SGHAT; CDR2 reads FQNNGV. The CDR3 spans 15 residues.

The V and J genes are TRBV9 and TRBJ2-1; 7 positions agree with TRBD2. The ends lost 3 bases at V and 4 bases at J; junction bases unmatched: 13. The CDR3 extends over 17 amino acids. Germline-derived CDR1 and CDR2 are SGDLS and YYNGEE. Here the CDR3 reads CASSDRYGRSGYNEQFF. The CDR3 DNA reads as TGTGCCAGCAGCGATCGTTACGGGAGGAGTGGGTACAATGAGCAGTTCTTC.

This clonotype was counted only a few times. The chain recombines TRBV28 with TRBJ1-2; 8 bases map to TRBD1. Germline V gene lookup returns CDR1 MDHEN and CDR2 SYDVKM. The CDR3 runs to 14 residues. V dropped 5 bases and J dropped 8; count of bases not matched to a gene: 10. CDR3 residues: CASSPPGGGFGYTF. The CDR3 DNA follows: TGTGCCAGCAGTCCTCCAGGGGGCGGTTTCGGCTACACCTTC.

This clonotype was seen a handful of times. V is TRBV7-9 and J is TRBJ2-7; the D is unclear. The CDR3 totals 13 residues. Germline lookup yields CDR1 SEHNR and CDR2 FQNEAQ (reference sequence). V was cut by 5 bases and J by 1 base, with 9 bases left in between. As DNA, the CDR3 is TGTGCCAGCAGCAATTGGGCGTCCTACGAGCAGTACTTC. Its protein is CASSNWASYEQYF.

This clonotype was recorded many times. DNA of the CDR3: TGTGCCAGCAGTCCCATTTTTCCGGGAGAGTCAGATACGCAGTATTTT. Residues: CASSPIFPGESDTQYF. The chain has TRBV2 and TRBJ2-3; tentative D call: TRBD2 (6 bases). V shed 5 bases and J shed 4 bases, with 19 bases lying between them. CDR3 length: 16 residues. Germline CDR1 reads SNHLY; CDR2 reads FYNNEI.

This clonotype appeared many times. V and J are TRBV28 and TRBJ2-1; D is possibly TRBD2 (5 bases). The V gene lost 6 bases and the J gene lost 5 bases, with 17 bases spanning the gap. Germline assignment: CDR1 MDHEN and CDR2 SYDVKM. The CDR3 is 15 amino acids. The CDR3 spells CASRRAGNHHNEQFF. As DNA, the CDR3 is TGTGCCAGCAGGCGAGCCGGGAACCACCACAATGAGCAGTTCTTC.

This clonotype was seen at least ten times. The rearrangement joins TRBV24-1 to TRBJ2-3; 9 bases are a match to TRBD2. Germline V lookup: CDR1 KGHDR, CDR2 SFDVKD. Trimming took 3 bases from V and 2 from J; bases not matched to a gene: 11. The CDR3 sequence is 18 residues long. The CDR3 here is CATSDTSGTSNPTDTQYF. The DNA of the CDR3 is TGTGCCACCAGTGATACCTCCGGGACTAGCAATCCCACAGATACGCAGTATTTT.

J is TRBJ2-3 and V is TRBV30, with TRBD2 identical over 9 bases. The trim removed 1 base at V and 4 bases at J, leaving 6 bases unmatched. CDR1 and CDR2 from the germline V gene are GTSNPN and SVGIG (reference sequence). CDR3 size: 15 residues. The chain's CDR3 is CAWSGASGMADTQYF. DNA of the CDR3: TGTGCCTGGAGTGGAGCTAGCGGGATGGCAGATACGCAGTATTTT.

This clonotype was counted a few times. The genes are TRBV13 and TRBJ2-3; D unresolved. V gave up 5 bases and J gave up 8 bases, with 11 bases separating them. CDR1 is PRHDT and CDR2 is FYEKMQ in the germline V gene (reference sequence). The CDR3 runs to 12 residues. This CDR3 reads CASSRGRTTQYF. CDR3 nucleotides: TGTGCCAGCAGCCGTGGACGGACTACGCAGTATTTT. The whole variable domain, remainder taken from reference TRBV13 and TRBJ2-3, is AAGVIQSPRHLIKEKRETATLKCYPIPRHDTVYWYQQGPGQDPQFLISFYEKMQSDKGSIPDRFSAQQFSDYHSELNMSSLELGDSALYFCASSRGRTTQYFGPGTRLTVL.

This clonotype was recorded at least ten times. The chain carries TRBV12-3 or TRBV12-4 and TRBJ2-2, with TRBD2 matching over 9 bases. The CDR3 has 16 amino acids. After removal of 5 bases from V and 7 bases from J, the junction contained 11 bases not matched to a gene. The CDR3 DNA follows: TGTGCCAGCAGTCCCTTTACAGCGGGAGGTTACGGGGAGCTGTTTTTT. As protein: CASSPFTAGGYGELFF.

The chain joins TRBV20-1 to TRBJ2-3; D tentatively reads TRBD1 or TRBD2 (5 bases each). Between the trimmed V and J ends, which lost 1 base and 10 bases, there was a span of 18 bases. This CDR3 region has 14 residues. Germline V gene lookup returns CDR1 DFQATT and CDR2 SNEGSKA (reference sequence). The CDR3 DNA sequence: TGCAGTGCTAGAGTCGAACTGACGAGGGACCCGCAGTATTTT. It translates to CSARVELTRDPQYF.